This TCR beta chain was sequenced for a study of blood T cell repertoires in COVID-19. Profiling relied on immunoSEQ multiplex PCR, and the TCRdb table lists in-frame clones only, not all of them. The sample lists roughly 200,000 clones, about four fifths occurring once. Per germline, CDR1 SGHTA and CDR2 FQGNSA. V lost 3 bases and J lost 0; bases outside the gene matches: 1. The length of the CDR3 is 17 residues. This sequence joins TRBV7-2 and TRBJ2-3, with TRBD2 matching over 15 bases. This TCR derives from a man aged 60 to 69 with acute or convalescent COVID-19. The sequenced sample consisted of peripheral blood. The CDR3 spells CASSLGTSGGSTDTQYF. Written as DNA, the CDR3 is TGTGCCAGCAGCTTGGGGACTAGCGGGGGGAGCACAGATACGCAGTATTTT.